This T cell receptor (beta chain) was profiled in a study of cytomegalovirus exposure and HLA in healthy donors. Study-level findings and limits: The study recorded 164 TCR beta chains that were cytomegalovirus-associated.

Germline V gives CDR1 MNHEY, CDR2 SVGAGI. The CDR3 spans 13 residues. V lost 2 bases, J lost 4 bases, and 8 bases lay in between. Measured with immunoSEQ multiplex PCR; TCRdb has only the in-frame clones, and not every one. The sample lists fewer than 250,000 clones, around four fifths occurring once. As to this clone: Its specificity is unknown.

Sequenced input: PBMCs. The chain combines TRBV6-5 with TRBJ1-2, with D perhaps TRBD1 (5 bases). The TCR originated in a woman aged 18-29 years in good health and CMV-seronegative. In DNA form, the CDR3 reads TGTGCCAGCAGTTACGGGGGTATCTATGGCTACACCTTC. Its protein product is CASSYGGIYGYTF.